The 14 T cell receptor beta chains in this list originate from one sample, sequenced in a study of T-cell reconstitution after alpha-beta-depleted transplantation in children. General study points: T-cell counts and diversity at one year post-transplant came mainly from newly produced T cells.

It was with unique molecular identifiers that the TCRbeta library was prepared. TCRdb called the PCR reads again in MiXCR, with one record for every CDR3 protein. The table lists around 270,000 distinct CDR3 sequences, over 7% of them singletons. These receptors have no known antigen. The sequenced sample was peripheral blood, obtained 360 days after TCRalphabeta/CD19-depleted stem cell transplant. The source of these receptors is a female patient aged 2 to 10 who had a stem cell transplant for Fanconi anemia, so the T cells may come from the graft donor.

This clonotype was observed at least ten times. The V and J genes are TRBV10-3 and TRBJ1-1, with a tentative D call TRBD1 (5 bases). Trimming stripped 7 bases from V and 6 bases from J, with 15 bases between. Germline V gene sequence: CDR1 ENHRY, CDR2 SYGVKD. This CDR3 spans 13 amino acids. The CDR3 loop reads CAITQPGTSEAFF. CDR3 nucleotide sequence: TGTGCCATCACCCAACCCGGGACTTCTGAAGCTTTCTTT.

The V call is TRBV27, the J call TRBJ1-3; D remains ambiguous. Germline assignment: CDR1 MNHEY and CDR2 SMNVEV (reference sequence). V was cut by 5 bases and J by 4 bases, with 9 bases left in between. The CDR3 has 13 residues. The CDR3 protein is CASSIRGGNTIYF. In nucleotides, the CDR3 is TGTGCCAGCAGTATTCGGGGAGGAAACACCATATATTTT.

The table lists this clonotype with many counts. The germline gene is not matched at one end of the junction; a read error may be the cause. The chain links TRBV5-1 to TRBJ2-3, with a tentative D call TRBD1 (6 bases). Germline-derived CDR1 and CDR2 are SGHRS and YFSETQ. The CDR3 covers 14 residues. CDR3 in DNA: TGTGCCAGCAGCTTAAGGGGGAGCACAGATACGCAGTATTTT. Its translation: CASSLRGSTDTQYF. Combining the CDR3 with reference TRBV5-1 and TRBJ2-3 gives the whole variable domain KAGVTQTPRYLIKTRGQQVTLSCSPISGHRSVSWYQQTPGQGLQFLFEYFSETQRNKGNFPGRFSGRQFSNSRSEMNVSTLELGDSALYLCASSLRGSTDTQYFGPGTRLTVL.

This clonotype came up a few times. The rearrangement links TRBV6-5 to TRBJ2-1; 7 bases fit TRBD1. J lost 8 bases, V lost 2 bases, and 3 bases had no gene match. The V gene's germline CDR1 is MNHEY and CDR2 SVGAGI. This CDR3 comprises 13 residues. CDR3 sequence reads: CASSYEGAYEQFF. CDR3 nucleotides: TGTGCCAGCAGTTACGAGGGGGCATATGAGCAGTTCTTC.

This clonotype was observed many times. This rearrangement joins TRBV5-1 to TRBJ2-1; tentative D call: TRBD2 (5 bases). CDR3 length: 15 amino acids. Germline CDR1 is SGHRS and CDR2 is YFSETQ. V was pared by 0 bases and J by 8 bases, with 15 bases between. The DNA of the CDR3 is TGCGCCAGCAGCTTGGCGAGACTACAATCCCATGAGCAGTTCTTC. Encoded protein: CASSLARLQSHEQFF.

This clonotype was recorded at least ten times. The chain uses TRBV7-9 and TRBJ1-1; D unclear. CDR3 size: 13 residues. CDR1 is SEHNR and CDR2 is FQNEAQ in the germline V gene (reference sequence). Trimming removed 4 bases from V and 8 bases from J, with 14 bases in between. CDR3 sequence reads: CASSSDLYWEAFF. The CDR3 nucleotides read TGTGCCAGCAGCTCTGATTTATACTGGGAAGCTTTCTTT.

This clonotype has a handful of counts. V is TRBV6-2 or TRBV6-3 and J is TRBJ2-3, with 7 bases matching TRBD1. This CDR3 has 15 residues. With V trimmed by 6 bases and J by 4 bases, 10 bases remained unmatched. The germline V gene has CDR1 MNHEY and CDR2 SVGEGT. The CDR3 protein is CASSPQTGLADTQYF. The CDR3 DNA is TGTGCCAGCAGCCCACAGACAGGGTTGGCAGATACGCAGTATTTT.

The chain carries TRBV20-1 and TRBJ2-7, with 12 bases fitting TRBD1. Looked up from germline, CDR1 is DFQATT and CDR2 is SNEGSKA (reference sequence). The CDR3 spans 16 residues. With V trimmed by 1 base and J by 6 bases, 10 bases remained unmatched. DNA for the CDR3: TGCAGTGCTAGAGGAGGTTTGGGACAGGGGGCGCGCGAGCAGTACTTC. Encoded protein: CSARGGLGQGAREQYF.

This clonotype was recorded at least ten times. The CDR3 here is CSARDGVGQPQHF. Here the CDR3 DNA reads TGCAGTGCTAGAGATGGGGTGGGTCAGCCCCAGCATTTT. The genes are TRBV20-1 and TRBJ1-5; D uncertain. Trimming shortened V by 0 bases and J by 6 bases, and 9 bases separated the two germline ends. Germline-derived CDR1 and CDR2 are DFQATT and SNEGSKA (reference sequence). The CDR3 runs 13 residues.

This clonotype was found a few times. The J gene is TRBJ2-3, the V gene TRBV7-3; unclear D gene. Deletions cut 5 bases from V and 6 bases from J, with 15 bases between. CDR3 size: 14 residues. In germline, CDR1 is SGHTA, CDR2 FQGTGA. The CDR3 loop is CASSRGPPTDTQYF. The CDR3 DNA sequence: TGTGCCAGCAGCCGAGGTCCACCAACGGATACGCAGTATTTT.

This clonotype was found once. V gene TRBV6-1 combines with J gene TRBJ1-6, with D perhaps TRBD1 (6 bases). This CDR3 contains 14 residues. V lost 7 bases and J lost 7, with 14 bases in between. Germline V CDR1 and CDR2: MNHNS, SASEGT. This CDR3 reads CASTKGQGNSPLHF. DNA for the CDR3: TGTGCCAGCACCAAGGGGCAGGGGAATTCACCCCTCCACTTT.

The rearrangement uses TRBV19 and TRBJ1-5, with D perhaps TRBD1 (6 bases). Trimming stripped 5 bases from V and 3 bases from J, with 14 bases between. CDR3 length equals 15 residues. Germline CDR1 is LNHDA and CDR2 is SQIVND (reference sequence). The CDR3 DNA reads TGTGCCAGTAGTTCCCAGGACAGCGCCAATCAGCCCCAGCATTTT. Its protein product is CASSSQDSANQPQHF. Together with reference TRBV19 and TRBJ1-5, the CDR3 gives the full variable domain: DGGITQSPKYLFRKEGQNVTLSCEQNLNHDAMYWYRQDPGQGLRLIYYSQIVNDFQKGDIAEGYSVSREKKESFPLTVTSAQKNPTAFYLCASSSQDSANQPQHFGDGTRLSIL.

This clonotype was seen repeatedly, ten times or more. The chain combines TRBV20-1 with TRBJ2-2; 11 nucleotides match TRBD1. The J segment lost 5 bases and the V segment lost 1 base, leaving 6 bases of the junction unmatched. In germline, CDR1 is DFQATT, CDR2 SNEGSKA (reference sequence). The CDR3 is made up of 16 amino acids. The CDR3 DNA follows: TGCAGTGCTAGAGTCCGGGACAGGGGGAAAACCGGGGAGCTGTTTTTT. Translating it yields CSARVRDRGKTGELFF.

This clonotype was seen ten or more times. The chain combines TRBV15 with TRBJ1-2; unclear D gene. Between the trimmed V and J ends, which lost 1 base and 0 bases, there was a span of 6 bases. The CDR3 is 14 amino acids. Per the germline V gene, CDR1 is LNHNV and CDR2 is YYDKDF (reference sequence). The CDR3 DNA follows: TGTGCCACCAGCAGAGTGCCGGCTAACTATGGCTACACCTTC. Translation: CATSRVPANYGYTF.